This T cell receptor (beta chain) was captured in a study of control samples from healthy donors and cancer patients. Assay: immunoSEQ multiplex PCR; the TCRdb copy retains only in-frame clones and omits some. The profile shows some 97,000 clones, roughly 87% of them singletons. The germline V gene has CDR1 KGHSH and CDR2 LQKENI. The ends were cut back, 5 bases at V and 1 base at J, with 11 bases in the middle. This CDR3 comprises 15 residues. This sequence was found in a woman aged 45-65 years in good health. The chain joins TRBV18 to TRBJ2-2; tentatively, D is TRBD1 (5 bases). Sequenced input: blood. The CDR3 DNA is TGTGCCAGCTCAATGGGGCAGCTGAACACCGGGGAGCTGTTTTTT. Translating gives CASSMGQLNTGELFF. Together with reference TRBV18 and TRBJ2-2, the CDR3 gives the full variable domain: NAGVMQNPRHLVRRRGQEARLRCSPMKGHSHVYWYRQLPEEGLKFMVYLQKENIIDESGMPKERFSAEFPKEGPSILRIQQVVRGDSAAYFCASSMGQLNTGELFFGEGSRLTVL.